These 5 T cell receptor beta chains came from one sample sequenced in a study of OX40 agonist ivuxolimab in advanced cancers. TCRdb's copy holds only in-frame clones and misses some; the assay was immunoSEQ multiplex PCR. Of 40,000 to 45,000 clones detected, less than 90% appear once; the ten largest clones hold just over 5%. The starting material was CD4+ or CD8+ T cells sorted from blood, obtained in a trial of the OX40 agonist ivuxolimab. The receptors derive from an adult with an advanced solid tumor such as melanoma, head and neck, liver or kidney cancer.

V is TRBV5-8 and J is TRBJ1-5; TRBD1 aligns across 9 bases. The V gene's germline CDR1 is SGHTS and CDR2 YDEGEE. The CDR3 consists of 15 residues. The J segment lost 6 bases and the V segment lost 4 bases, leaving 8 bases of the junction unmatched. The CDR3 nucleotides are TGTGCCAGCAGCCCTAGGACAGGGGAGGGTCAGCCCCAGCATTTT. The encoded protein is CASSPRTGEGQPQHF.

V and J are TRBV2 and TRBJ2-1; D ambiguous. This CDR3 contains 14 residues. V was shortened by 2 bases and J by 3 bases, with 8 bases between the two germline ends. CDR1 and CDR2 (germline): SNHLY, FYNNEI. The CDR3 loop reads CASSELVVYNEQFF. The CDR3 DNA sequence: TGTGCCAGCAGTGAATTGGTGGTCTACAATGAGCAGTTCTTC. Looking up the rest from reference TRBV2 and TRBJ2-1 gives the full variable domain: EPEVTQTPSHQVTQMGQEVILRCVPISNHLYFYWYRQILGQKVEFLVSFYNNEISEKSEIFDDQFSVERPDGSNFTLKIRSTKLEDSAMYFCASSELVVYNEQFFGPGTRLTVL.

The rearrangement joins TRBV6-5 to TRBJ2-3; no firm D call. V was clipped by 2 bases and J by 4 bases, with 10 bases between them. CDR1 MNHEY and CDR2 SVGAGI come from the germline V gene. This CDR3 contains 14 residues. The CDR3 spells CASSYQVRSDTQYF. CDR3 DNA sequence: TGTGCCAGCAGTTACCAAGTTCGCTCAGATACGCAGTATTTT.

This clone came up a few times. The rearrangement joins TRBV11-3 to TRBJ2-3; 14 bases map to TRBD2. Germline loops: CDR1 SGHNT, CDR2 YENEEA. Trimming cost V 2 bases and J 3 bases; bases outside gene matches: 10. The CDR3 sequence is 19 residues long. The CDR3 nucleotides are TGTGCCAGCAGCTTAACGGGACTAGCGGGAGCGTTAGGGACAGATACGCAGTATTTT. Amino acids: CASSLTGLAGALGTDTQYF. Filled out from reference TRBV11-3 and TRBJ2-3, the complete variable domain reads EAGVVQSPRYKIIEKKQPVAFWCNPISGHNTLYWYLQNLGQGPELLIRYENEEAVDDSQLPKDRFSAERLKGVDSTLKIQPAELGDSAVYLCASSLTGLAGALGTDTQYFGPGTRLTVL.

This clone ranks as medium-sized. V gene TRBV7-9 combines with J gene TRBJ1-2; D ambiguous. V was pared by 4 bases and J by 4 bases, with 16 bases between. Germline assignment: CDR1 SEHNR and CDR2 FQNEAQ (reference sequence). The CDR3 has 15 residues. As DNA, the CDR3 is TGTGCCAGCAGCTATCCGACGAGTGGTGCCTATGGCTACACCTTC. It specifies CASSYPTSGAYGYTF.